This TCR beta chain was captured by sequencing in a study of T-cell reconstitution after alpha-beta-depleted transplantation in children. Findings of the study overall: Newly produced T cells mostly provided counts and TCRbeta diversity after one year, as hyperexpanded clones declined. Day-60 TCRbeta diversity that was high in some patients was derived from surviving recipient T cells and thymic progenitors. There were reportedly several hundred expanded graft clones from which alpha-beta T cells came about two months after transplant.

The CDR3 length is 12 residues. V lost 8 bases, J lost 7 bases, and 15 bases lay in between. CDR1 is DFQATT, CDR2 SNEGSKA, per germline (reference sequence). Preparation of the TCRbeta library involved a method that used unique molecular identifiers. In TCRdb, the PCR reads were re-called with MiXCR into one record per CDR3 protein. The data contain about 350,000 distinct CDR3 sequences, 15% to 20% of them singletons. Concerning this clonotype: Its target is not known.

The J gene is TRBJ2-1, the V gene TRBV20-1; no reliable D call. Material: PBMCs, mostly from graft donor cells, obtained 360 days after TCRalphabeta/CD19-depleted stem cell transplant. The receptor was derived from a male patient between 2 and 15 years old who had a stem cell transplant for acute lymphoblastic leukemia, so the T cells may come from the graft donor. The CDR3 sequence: CSSEENRNEQFF. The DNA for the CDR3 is TGCAGTTCAGAGGAGAATCGGAATGAGCAGTTCTTC.